This is a list of T cell receptor beta chains from one sample in a study of T cell repertoires in cytomegalovirus infection. One entry per CDR3 protein, called by TCRdb with MiXCR from the reads. Here the sample spans hundreds of thousands of distinct CDR3 sequences, roughly a tenth being singletons. The material sequenced was PBMCs. The receptors were sampled from a human donor in good health (CMV status not recorded). Some clones in this sample may be carry-over from other donors' samples. The CDR3 runs from the conserved cysteine through the conserved F or W. The D gene is left open where the match is weak. Clone size is given for some rows only: seen once, a few or many times, or a class if the clone is expanded.

v_gene	j_gene	d_gene	len	abundance	CDR3aa	CDR3nt
TRBV18	TRBJ1-5	.	14	many	CASSPATSNQPQHF	TGTGCCAGCTCACCGGCTACTAGCAATCAGCCCCAGCATTTT
TRBV29-1	TRBJ2-6	TRBD1	17	many	CSVALWDRGLGANVLTF	TGCAGCGTTGCCCTTTGGGACAGGGGGCTTGGGGCCAACGTCCTGACTTTC
TRBV6-2/TRBV6-3	TRBJ2-2	.	17	many	CASSYHRAGSNTGELFF	TGTGCCAGCAGTTACCATCGAGCAGGATCGAACACCGGGGAGCTGTTTTTT
TRBV7-9	TRBJ2-5	.	15	many	CASSLGMSAEETQYF	TGTGCCAGCAGCTTAGGAATGTCGGCTGAAGAGACCCAGTACTTC
TRBV7-2	TRBJ2-5	.	15	many	CASSLSTGLQETQYF	TGTGCCAGCAGCTTATCTACAGGGCTCCAAGAGACCCAGTACTTC
TRBV20-1	TRBJ2-5	TRBD2	13	many	CSARDPSGETQYF	TGCAGTGCTAGAGATCCTAGCGGGGAGACCCAGTACTTC
TRBV7-2	TRBJ2-3	.	15	many	CASSLARGTTDTQYF	TGTGCCAGCAGCTTAGCGCGCGGGACCACAGATACGCAGTATTTT
TRBV29-1	TRBJ1-5	.	12	few	CSVVQGNQPQHF	TGCAGCGTAGTGCAGGGTAATCAGCCCCAGCATTTT
TRBV6-4	TRBJ2-3	.	12	.	CASRTAGDTQYF	TGTGCCAGCAGGACCGCTGGTGATACGCAGTATTTT
TRBV18	TRBJ1-1	TRBD1	14	.	CASSPTGNRAEAFF	TGTGCCAGCTCGCCGACAGGGAATAGGGCTGAAGCTTTCTTT
TRBV27	TRBJ1-6	.	14	.	CASSLVSTLGSLHF	TGTGCCAGCAGTTTAGTTTCCACCCTTGGGTCCCTCCACTTT
TRBV19	TRBJ2-1	TRBD2	18	many	CASSIPSGGPPSSGEQFF	TGTGCCAGTAGTATCCCCAGCGGGGGGCCCCCAAGTAGTGGTGAGCAGTTCTTC
TRBV6-6	TRBJ1-2	TRBD1	13	many	CASGGQGIYGYTF	TGTGCCAGCGGGGGACAGGGAATCTATGGCTACACCTTC
TRBV12-3/TRBV12-4	TRBJ2-2	.	15	many	CASERSSQSTGELFF	TGTGCCAGCGAAAGATCTTCTCAAAGCACCGGGGAGCTGTTTTTT
TRBV7-2	TRBJ2-3	.	16	many	CASSLLALLGTDTQYF	TGTGCCAGCAGCTTGCTAGCGCTATTGGGCACAGATACGCAGTATTTT
TRBV2	TRBJ2-5	.	15	.	CASSTRGGTQETQYF	TGTGCCAGCAGTACGAGGGGCGGGACCCAAGAGACCCAGTACTTC
TRBV7-2	TRBJ1-4	TRBD1	14	few	CASSPDRGWEKLFF	TGTGCCAGCAGCCCCGACAGGGGATGGGAAAAACTGTTTTTT
TRBV20-1	TRBJ2-1	.	16	few	CSARDPAGLSYNEQFF	TGCAGTGCTAGAGATCCAGCAGGTCTGTCCTACAATGAGCAGTTCTTC
TRBV20-1	TRBJ2-5	TRBD2	15	many	CSAKKGGGSEETQYF	TGCAGTGCCAAGAAGGGCGGGGGGTCGGAAGAGACCCAGTACTTC
TRBV27	TRBJ1-1	.	15	many	CASSLWGSGPTEAFF	TGTGCCAGCAGTTTATGGGGCAGCGGCCCGACTGAAGCTTTCTTT
TRBV12-3/TRBV12-4	TRBJ2-7	TRBD1	14	many	CASSLAAGGDEQYF	TGTGCCAGCAGTTTAGCTGCAGGGGGCGACGAGCAGTACTTC
TRBV6-1	TRBJ2-3	TRBD2	17	many	CASRKGWPAGGTDTQYF	TGTGCCAGCAGGAAGGGGTGGCCGGCGGGGGGCACAGATACGCAGTATTTT
TRBV6-1	TRBJ2-1	TRBD1	16	many	CASSYTGGPPYNEQFF	TGTGCCAGCAGCTATACAGGGGGTCCCCCCTACAATGAGCAGTTCTTC
TRBV5-1	TRBJ2-3	TRBD1	16	few	CASTDRGRASTDTQYF	TGCGCCAGCACGGACAGGGGACGAGCGAGCACAGATACGCAGTATTTT
TRBV10-3	TRBJ1-5	.	12	.	CAIQTDNQPQHF	TGTGCCATCCAAACAGACAATCAGCCCCAGCATTTT
TRBV20-1	TRBJ1-3	.	13	many	CSAIGAAGNTIYF	TGCAGTGCTATCGGGGCGGCGGGAAACACCATATATTTT
TRBV12-3/TRBV12-4	TRBJ2-1	TRBD1	15	.	CASSPDRGVYNEQFF	TGTGCCAGCAGCCCGGACAGGGGGGTTTACAATGAGCAGTTCTTC
TRBV7-2	TRBJ1-5	.	15	many	CASSFRSGPNQPQHF	TGTGCCAGCAGCTTTAGGTCAGGACCCAATCAGCCCCAGCATTTT
TRBV11-2	TRBJ2-1	.	12	many	CASSPRTGSLFF	TGTGCCAGCAGCCCCCGTACAGGGAGCTTATTCTTC
TRBV10-2	TRBJ2-3	TRBD2	13	few	CASRGLATDTQYF	TGCGCCAGCCGAGGACTAGCGACAGATACGCAGTATTTT
TRBV10-2	TRBJ2-3	.	15	few	CASSESGGWVNTQYF	TGCGCCAGCAGTGAGTCGGGGGGCTGGGTAAATACGCAGTATTTT
TRBV20-1	TRBJ2-1	TRBD1	16	.	CSASLVGTGDYNEQFF	TGCAGTGCTAGTCTAGTTGGGACAGGGGATTACAATGAGCAGTTCTTC
TRBV7-8	TRBJ2-2	TRBD2	17	many	CASSYLAGASGTGELFF	TGTGCCAGCAGCTATCTAGCGGGGGCTTCGGGCACCGGGGAGCTGTTTTTT
TRBV20-1	TRBJ2-2	.	14	many	CSARRDRSTGELFF	TGCAGTGCTAGAAGAGACAGGTCCACCGGGGAGCTGTTTTTT
TRBV5-1	TRBJ2-5	TRBD1	15	few	CASSYRQGVGETQYF	TGCGCCAGCAGCTATCGACAGGGGGTAGGCGAGACCCAGTACTTC
TRBV6-2/TRBV6-3	TRBJ1-6	TRBD1	13	many	CASNDRVDSPLHF	TGTGCCAGCAACGACAGGGTGGACTCACCCCTCCACTTT
TRBV7-9	TRBJ2-6	.	15	many	CASSFFRSGANVLTF	TGTGCCAGCAGCTTTTTCCGCTCTGGGGCCAACGTCCTGACTTTC
TRBV7-9	TRBJ1-1	.	14	few	CASSLQLVATEAFF	TGTGCCAGCAGCCTCCAGCTAGTTGCCACTGAAGCTTTCTTT
TRBV29-1	TRBJ2-2	.	13	many	CSVEIQTTGELFF	TGCAGCGTTGAGATACAGACCACCGGGGAGCTGTTTTTT
TRBV12-3/TRBV12-4	TRBJ2-5	.	14	.	CASRRDSRSETQYF	TGTGCCAGCAGGCGGGACAGTCGATCAGAGACCCAGTACTTC
TRBV20-1	TRBJ1-6	.	14	many	CSAVRAESSATLHF	TGCAGTGCAGTGAGGGCCGAATCGTCGGCAACCCTCCACTTT
TRBV6-6	TRBJ1-3	TRBD1	16	few	CASSYGQGYSGNTIYF	TGTGCCAGCAGTTACGGACAGGGTTACTCTGGAAACACCATATATTTT
TRBV20-1	TRBJ2-5	TRBD1	15	few	CSARWGQSVKETQYF	TGCAGTGCTAGATGGGGACAGTCAGTTAAAGAGACCCAGTACTTC
TRBV7-9	TRBJ1-1	.	12	many	CASSLSRLQGFF	TGTGCCAGCAGCTTGAGTAGGCTACAGGGTTTCTTT
TRBV3-1	TRBJ2-5	.	15	.	CASSPPQPLRETQYF	TGTGCCAGCAGCCCGCCTCAGCCCCTACGTGAGACCCAGTACTTC
TRBV20-1	TRBJ2-5	TRBD2	16	.	CSARLAGTSERETQYF	TGCAGTGCTAGACTCGCCGGGACTAGCGAACGTGAGACCCAGTACTTC
TRBV5-4	TRBJ1-6	TRBD1	15	.	CASSLRDRGTSPLHF	TGTGCCAGCAGCTTGAGGGACAGGGGGACTTCACCCCTCCACTTT
TRBV28	TRBJ1-1	.	14	many	CASSLKGWNTEAFF	TGTGCCAGCAGTTTAAAGGGATGGAACACTGAAGCTTTCTTT
TRBV28	TRBJ2-5	.	16	.	CASSPLWTLYQETQYF	TGTGCCAGCAGTCCCCTCTGGACATTGTACCAAGAGACCCAGTACTTC
TRBV2	TRBJ1-6	.	15	.	CASIWQGLSNSPLHF	TGTGCCAGCATTTGGCAGGGCTTATCTAATTCACCCCTCCACTTT
TRBV4-1	TRBJ2-2	.	15	many	CASKRSGMNTGELFF	TGCGCCAGCAAAAGGTCGGGGATGAACACCGGGGAGCTGTTTTTT
TRBV7-2	TRBJ1-1	.	14	many	CASSLEGGRSEAFF	TGTGCCAGCAGCTTAGAGGGTGGGAGGTCTGAAGCTTTCTTT